The 10 T cell receptor beta chains below were found in one sample sequenced in a study of cytomegalovirus exposure and HLA in healthy donors. Use of 60 Vbeta and 13 Jbeta primers characterized the PCR. The protocol was immunoSEQ multiplex PCR, while the TCRdb copy is restricted to in-frame clones and leaves out a portion. The table has fewer than 130,000 clones, roughly 80% seen once. Material: PBMCs. The receptors stem from a female donor in good health and CMV-seropositive.

This clone was seen a handful of times. The chain is built from TRBV30 and TRBJ2-3, with unresolved D. CDR1 and CDR2 (germline): GTSNPN, SVGIG (reference sequence). V lost 0 bases, J lost 0 bases, and 10 bases lay in between. CDR3 length equals 15 residues. The CDR3 sequence is CAWSVLADSTDTQYF. For the CDR3, the DNA is TGTGCCTGGAGTGTACTGGCGGATAGCACAGATACGCAGTATTTT. Drawing the rest from reference TRBV30 and TRBJ2-3, the complete variable domain is SQTIHQWPATLVQPVGSPLSLECTVEGTSNPNLYWYRQAAGRGLQLLFYSVGIGQISSEVPQNLSASRPQDRQFILSSKKLLLSDSGFYLCAWSVLADSTDTQYFGPGTRLTVL.

The rearrangement links TRBV7-3 to TRBJ2-1; 7 bases are a match to TRBD2. J was trimmed by 6 bases and V by 1 base; bases with no gene match: 12. Germline lookup yields CDR1 SGHTA and CDR2 FQGTGA. The CDR3 is 17 amino acids. CDR3 in DNA: TGTGCCAGCAGCTTAAACCCTAGCGGAGTTGTGGGCAATGAGCAGTTCTTC. Translated: CASSLNPSGVVGNEQFF.

In the case of this clone: Other DNA sequences within the sample encode an identical CDR3. This chain uses TRBV12-5 with TRBJ1-5; maybe TRBD1 (6 bases). Germline-derived CDR1 and CDR2 are LGHNT and FRNRAP. The V end was cut by 0 bases, the J end by 2 bases, with 8 bases between. This CDR3 is built from 15 residues. In DNA form, the CDR3 reads TGTGCTAGTGGTTTGGTACGACAGGGCAATCAGCCCCAGCATTTT. Encoded protein: CASGLVRQGNQPQHF.

The chain links TRBV6-1 to TRBJ1-4; a possible D gene is TRBD1 (5 bases). The germline V gene encodes CDR1 MNHNS and CDR2 SASEGT. The CDR3 totals 14 residues. Deletions cut 8 bases from V and 6 bases from J, with 16 bases between. The CDR3 DNA reads as TGTGCCAGCTGGCCTCAGGGTTTTGATGAAAAACTGTTTTTT. Translating gives CASWPQGFDEKLFF.

The chain links TRBV6-1 to TRBJ2-7; 9 bases agree with TRBD1. The CDR3 has 15 residues. Germline trimming cut 2 bases from V and 5 bases from J; bases unmatched to any gene: 7. Germline CDR1 and CDR2: MNHNS and SASEGT. CDR3 bases: TGTGCCAGCAGTGAATATGGGACAGGGATGAACGAGCAGTACTTC. It specifies CASSEYGTGMNEQYF.

V and J are TRBV19 and TRBJ2-1; D remains unclear. V was clipped by 5 bases and J by 4 bases, with 12 bases between them. Germline lookup yields CDR1 LNHDA and CDR2 SQIVND (reference sequence). The CDR3 is 14 amino acids. The CDR3 region has the DNA TGTGCCAGTAGTCGACGACACCAGTACAATGAGCAGTTCTTC. Protein product: CASSRRHQYNEQFF.

The V gene is TRBV7-2, the J gene TRBJ1-6, with TRBD1 matching 9 bases. Unmatched junction bases numbered 6, after V lost 3 bases and J lost 0 bases. Germline V lookup: CDR1 SGHTA, CDR2 FQGNSA. This CDR3 has 18 amino acids. CDR3 sequence: CASSLAGTGSSYNSPLHF. CDR3 nucleotides: TGTGCCAGCAGCTTGGCCGGGACAGGGAGCTCCTATAATTCACCCCTCCACTTT.

This clone showed up just once. This chain links TRBV5-1 with TRBJ2-2; D perhaps matches TRBD1 (6 bases). From germline, CDR1 is SGHRS and CDR2 YFSETQ. CDR3 size: 14 residues. The V end lost 3 bases, the J end lost 0 bases, and 6 bases lay between the germline ends. The CDR3 here is CASSSGANTGELFF. Here the CDR3 DNA reads TGCGCCAGCAGCTCAGGGGCGAACACCGGGGAGCTGTTTTTT.

The V and J genes are TRBV5-4 and TRBJ1-4, with 10 bases fitting TRBD1. Germline CDR1 is SGHNT and CDR2 is YYREEE (reference sequence). The V and J ends lost 4 bases and 8 bases, in that order; junction bases with no gene match: 5. The CDR3 has 14 residues. CDR3 sequence reads: CASSAGQGWEKLFF. CDR3 nucleotide sequence: TGTGCCAGCAGCGCGGGACAGGGGTGGGAAAAACTGTTTTTT.

This clone was seen only once. The CDR3 sequence is CASSPQAGGYTEAFF. Here the CDR3 DNA reads TGTGCCAGCAGCCCCCAGGCAGGTGGATACACTGAAGCTTTCTTT. V is TRBV6-4 and J is TRBJ1-1; D is unclear. The CDR3 totals 15 residues. V was pared by 6 bases and J by 3 bases, with 17 bases between. Germline values: CDR1 MRHNA, CDR2 SNTAGT.